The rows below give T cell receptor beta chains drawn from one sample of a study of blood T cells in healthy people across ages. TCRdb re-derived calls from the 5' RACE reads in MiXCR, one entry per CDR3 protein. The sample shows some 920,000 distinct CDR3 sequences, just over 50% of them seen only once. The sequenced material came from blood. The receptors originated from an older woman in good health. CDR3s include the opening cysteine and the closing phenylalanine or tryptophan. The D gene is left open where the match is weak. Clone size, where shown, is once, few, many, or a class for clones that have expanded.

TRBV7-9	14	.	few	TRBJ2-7	CASSLAHGSWEQYF	TGTGCCAGCAGCTTAGCGCACGGGTCCTGGGAGCAGTACTTC
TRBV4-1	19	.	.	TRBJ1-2	CASSQTTTGTELANYGYTF	TGCGCCAGCAGCCAAACTACCACCGGGACCGAGTTAGCTAACTATGGCTACACCTTC
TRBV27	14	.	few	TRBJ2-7	CASSYQQATYEQYF	TGTGCCAGCAGTTACCAACAGGCAACCTACGAGCAGTACTTC
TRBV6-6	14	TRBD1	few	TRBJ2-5	CASKQGAWEETQYF	TGTGCCAGTAAACAGGGGGCGTGGGAGGAGACCCAGTACTTC
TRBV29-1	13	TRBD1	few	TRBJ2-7	CSVETGGAYEQYF	TGCAGCGTGGAGACAGGGGGTGCCTACGAGCAGTACTTC
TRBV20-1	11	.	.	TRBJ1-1	CSAPGSGKAFF	TGCAGTGCCCCCGGTTCGGGAAAAGCTTTCTTT
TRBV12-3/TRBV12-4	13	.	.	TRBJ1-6	CASSWDGDSPLHF	TGTGCCAGCAGTTGGGACGGAGATTCACCCCTCCACTTT
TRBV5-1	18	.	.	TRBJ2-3	CASSLAGNSVTSTDTQYF	TGCGCCAGCAGCTTGGCCGGAAATAGCGTGACTAGCACAGATACGCAGTATTTT
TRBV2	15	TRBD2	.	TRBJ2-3	CASSSGLAAADTQYF	TGTGCCAGCAGCTCCGGACTAGCGGCCGCAGATACGCAGTATTTT
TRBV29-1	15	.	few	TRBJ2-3	CSVDSSFPRPDTQYF	TGCAGCGTTGACTCTTCCTTCCCACGACCAGATACGCAGTATTTT
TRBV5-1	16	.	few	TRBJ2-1	CASMLGRDLIYNEQFF	TGCGCCAGCATGCTGGGGCGGGACCTTATCTACAATGAGCAGTTCTTC
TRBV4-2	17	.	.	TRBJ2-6	CASSQVAGALAANVLTF	TGTGCCAGCAGCCAAGTGGCAGGGGCCCTGGCGGCCAACGTCCTGACTTTC
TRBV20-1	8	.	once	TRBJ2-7	CSAGGGYF	TGCAGTGCTGGAGGGGGGTACTTC
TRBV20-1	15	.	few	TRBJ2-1	CSARDIPGSYNEQFF	TGCAGTGCTAGAGATATCCCGGGGTCCTACAATGAGCAGTTCTTC
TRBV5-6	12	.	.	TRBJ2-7	CASSLVSSEQYF	TGTGCCAGCAGCTTGGTTAGTTCCGAGCAGTACTTC
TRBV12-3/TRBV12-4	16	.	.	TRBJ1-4	CASSFVGGAGNEKLFF	TGTGCCAGCAGTTTCGTGGGGGGCGCGGGTAATGAAAAACTGTTTTTT
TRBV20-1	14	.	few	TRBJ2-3	CSAPGRHGADTQYF	TGCAGTGCCCCGGGGAGGCATGGGGCAGATACGCAGTATTTT
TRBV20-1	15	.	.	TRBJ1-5	CSASALLWGNQPQHF	TGCAGTGCTAGTGCACTTCTTTGGGGCAATCAGCCCCAGCATTTT
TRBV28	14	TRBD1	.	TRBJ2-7	CASSSPGTGHEQYF	TGTGCCAGCAGTTCACCCGGGACAGGGCACGAGCAGTACTTC
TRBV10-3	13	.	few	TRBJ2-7	CAIKQQVGDEQYF	TGTGCCATCAAGCAACAGGTGGGAGACGAGCAGTACTTC
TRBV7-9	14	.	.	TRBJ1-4	CASSLGGTAVELFF	TGTGCCAGCAGCTTAGGAGGGACGGCCGTAGAACTGTTTTTT
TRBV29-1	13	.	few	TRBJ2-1	CINSQATYNEQFF	TGCATCAATTCCCAGGCCACGTACAATGAGCAGTTCTTC
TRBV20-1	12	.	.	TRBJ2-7	CSARDGAYEQYF	TGCAGTGCTAGAGATGGGGCCTACGAGCAGTACTTC
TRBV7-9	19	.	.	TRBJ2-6	CASSSSLTGMASGANVLTF	TGTGCCAGCAGCTCGTCGCTTACAGGGATGGCGTCTGGGGCCAACGTCCTGACTTTC
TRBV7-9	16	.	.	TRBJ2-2	CASSQWQGRTTGELFF	TGTGCCAGCAGCCAGTGGCAGGGCCGGACCACCGGGGAGCTGTTTTTT
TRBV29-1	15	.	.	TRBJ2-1	CSVEDLRSAYNEQFF	TGCAGCGTTGAAGATCTTAGGAGCGCCTACAATGAGCAGTTCTTC
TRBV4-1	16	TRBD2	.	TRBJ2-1	CASSQDSWTSSNEQFF	TGCGCCAGCAGCCAAGATTCGTGGACTAGCTCTAATGAGCAGTTCTTC
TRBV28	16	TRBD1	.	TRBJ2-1	CASSLNGQGSYNEQFF	TGTGCCAGCAGTTTAAACGGACAGGGCTCCTACAATGAGCAGTTCTTC
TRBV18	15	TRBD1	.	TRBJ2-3	CASSPRQGDTDTQYF	TGTGCCAGCTCACCACGACAGGGAGACACAGATACGCAGTATTTT
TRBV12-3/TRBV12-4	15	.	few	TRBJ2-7	CASSFMGASSYEQYF	TGTGCCAGCAGTTTCATGGGGGCTTCTTCCTACGAGCAGTACTTC
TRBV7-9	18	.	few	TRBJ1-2	CASSIQSWQAETKYGYTF	TGTGCCAGCAGCATACAGTCTTGGCAGGCGGAGACAAAATATGGCTACACCTTC